The 27 T cell receptor beta chains given below trace back to one sample, sequenced in a study of read filtering for tumor transcriptome and immune sequencing. This library used 300 to 450 ng RNA and molecular barcoded adaptors spanning alpha/delta and beta/gamma chains. MiXCR, applied by TCRdb to the reads, yields one record per CDR3 protein. The sample contains around 130,000 distinct CDR3 sequences, over 10% of which appear only once. Specimen: a population of CD138-negative cells sorted from bone marrow. These receptors were collected from a donor aged 40 or over with multiple myeloma.

Of note for this clonotype: This sequence is one base from a far larger clone and is likely a read error. This sequence joins TRBV4-2 and TRBJ2-2, with TRBD1 identical over 7 bases. The CDR3 loop spans 16 amino acids. Germline V CDR1 and CDR2: LGHNA, YNFKEQ. This chain's CDR3 is CASSQRDSSNAGELFF. In nucleotides, the CDR3 is TGCGCCAGCAGCCAACGGGACAGCTCGAACGCCGGGGAGCTGTTTTTT.

This clonotype has a count of ten or more. V gene TRBV20-1 combines with J gene TRBJ2-1, with 11 bases fitting TRBD2. CDR3 length equals 15 residues. Trimming took 5 bases from V and 3 from J; bases not matched to a gene: 6. Germline-derived CDR1 and CDR2 are DFQATT and SNEGSKA (reference sequence). The CDR3 is CSASPTSGIYNEQFF. The CDR3 DNA reads TGCAGTGCTTCCCCGACTAGCGGGATCTACAATGAGCAGTTCTTC.

The sample holds many counts of this clonotype. The chain links TRBV7-2 to TRBJ2-1; 12 nucleotides match TRBD2. The CDR3 extends over 16 amino acids. The V and J ends lost 2 bases and 8 bases, in that order; junction bases with no gene match: 7. CDR1 and CDR2 (germline): SGHTA, FQGNSA. As DNA, the CDR3 is TGTGCCAGCAGCTTACCCACTAGCGGGAGGTGGTATGAGCAGTTCTTC. As protein: CASSLPTSGRWYEQFF.

The chain recombines TRBV27 with TRBJ1-5; the D is unclear. Germline V gene sequence: CDR1 MNHEY, CDR2 SMNVEV (reference sequence). The V end lost 3 bases, the J end lost 6 bases, and 6 bases lay between the germline ends. This CDR3 has 12 amino acids. CDR3: CASSFPSQPQHF. The CDR3 DNA reads TGTGCCAGCAGTTTCCCCAGTCAGCCCCAGCATTTT.

This clonotype was seen repeatedly, ten times or more. V is TRBV10-3 and J is TRBJ2-7, with D hard to call. The CDR3 is 12 amino acids. Germline lookup yields CDR1 ENHRY and CDR2 SYGVKD. V lost 2 bases and J 7 bases, leaving 9 bases between the germline ends. The CDR3 spells CAISEGVEEQYF. Here the CDR3 DNA reads TGTGCCATCAGTGAGGGGGTTGAGGAGCAGTACTTC.

This clonotype was observed at least ten times. The chain combines TRBV7-9 with TRBJ2-3, with a possible D match to TRBD2 (5 bases). The CDR3 length is 13 residues. Trimming stripped 1 base from V and 9 bases from J, with 11 bases between. Germline loops: CDR1 SEHNR, CDR2 FQNEAQ (reference sequence). CDR3 loop: CASSLGEEETQYF. The CDR3 coding sequence is TGTGCCAGCAGCTTAGGCGAGGAGGAGACGCAGTATTTT.

This clonotype turned up a few times. This CDR3 reads CASNLQGAQPQHF. As DNA, the CDR3 is TGTGCCAGCAACTTACAGGGGGCGCAGCCCCAGCATTTT. The V and J genes are TRBV2 and TRBJ1-5; 9 positions agree with TRBD1. Germline CDR1 and CDR2: SNHLY and FYNNEI. V trimming: 7 bases; J trimming: 7 bases; junction bases outside the gene matches: 5. The CDR3 is 13 residues long.

This clonotype was counted ten times or more. The chain is built from TRBV7-9 and TRBJ2-1, with a possible D match to TRBD2 (7 bases). Trimming removed 5 bases at V and 10 bases at J, with 18 bases between. Per germline, CDR1 SEHNR and CDR2 FQNEAQ (reference sequence). This CDR3 has 14 residues. The CDR3 DNA reads as TGTGCCAGCAGCCAATTAGGCGGGGGCGTGGAGCAGTTCTTC. Protein product: CASSQLGGGVEQFF.

CDR3 bases: TGTGCCACCAAGAAGGGACCCCACAGTGAGCAGTTCTTC. Translated, it gives CATKKGPHSEQFF. The chain employs TRBV6-5 and TRBJ2-1, with D possibly called TRBD1 or TRBD2 (5 bases each). CDR1 and CDR2 (germline): MNHEY, SVGAGI. V lost 10 bases to trimming and J lost 9 bases, with 19 bases between them. The CDR3 consists of 13 residues.

As for this clonotype: This likely traces to a read error, being one base from a far larger clone. The chain is built from TRBV14 and TRBJ1-6; D unclear. The CDR3 runs to 19 residues. The germline CDR1 and CDR2 sequences are SGHDN and FVKESK. The CDR3, as DNA: TGTGCCAGCAGCCAGTCCCTAGGACGGTCCCCGGATGGAGTGACTGAAGCTCTCTTT. This translates into CASSQSLGRSPDGVTEALF. Full variable domain (rest looked up from reference TRBV14 and TRBJ1-6): EAGVTQFPSHSVIEKGQTVTLRCDPISGHDNLYWYRRVMGKEIKFLLHFVKESKQDESGMPNNRFLAERTGGTYSTLKVQPAELEDSGVYFCASSQSLGRSPDGVTEALFGNGTRLTVT.

Ten or more counts support this clonotype. The chain employs TRBV12-3 or TRBV12-4 and TRBJ2-1; 11 bases line up with TRBD2. With 1 base clipped from V and 8 bases from J, the junction kept 4 bases outside the gene matches. The CDR3 extends over 15 amino acids. For the CDR3, the DNA is TGTGCCAGCAGTTTAGAACTAGCGGGAGCCGATGAGCAGTTCTTC. This encodes CASSLELAGADEQFF.

The rearrangement links TRBV4-1 to TRBJ2-3; D possibly corresponds to TRBD2 (6 bases). The CDR3 extends over 16 amino acids. V lost 0 bases, J lost 1 base, and 11 bases lay in between. The germline CDR1 and CDR2 sequences are MGHRA and YSYEKL. CDR3 protein: CASSQERTIGTDTQYF. The CDR3 DNA reads TGCGCCAGCAGCCAAGAGAGGACTATCGGCACAGATACGCAGTATTTT.

This clonotype has ten or more counts. The chain is built from TRBV24-1 and TRBJ2-3; 7 bases fit TRBD2. This CDR3 is 18 amino acids long. Germline V gives CDR1 KGHDR, CDR2 SFDVKD. V shed 4 bases, J shed 4 bases, and the junction held 16 bases outside the gene matches. CDR3 coding DNA: TGTGCCACCAGTGACCCGACGCTGGGAGGGCCGAGCGCAGATACGCAGTATTTT. This gives the protein CATSDPTLGGPSADTQYF.

CDR3 amino acids: CASRPTGKRNTIYF. The CDR3 DNA sequence: TGTGCCAGCAGGCCGACAGGGAAAAGAAACACCATATATTTT. V and J are TRBV27 and TRBJ1-3, with TRBD1 matching over 7 bases. Germline assignment: CDR1 MNHEY and CDR2 SMNVEV (reference sequence). This CDR3 is 14 amino acids long. J lost 5 bases, V lost 6 bases, and 7 bases had no gene match.

This clonotype was seen at least ten times. The chain couples TRBV11-3 to TRBJ1-1, with a weak D call TRBD1 (6 bases). Germline values: CDR1 SGHNT, CDR2 YENEEA. This CDR3 spans 17 amino acids. V was clipped by 3 bases and J by 0 bases, with 17 bases between them. CDR3 bases: TGTGCCAGCAGCTTTGACAGGACTTACCTTATGAACACTGAAGCTTTCTTT. Amino acid sequence: CASSFDRTYLMNTEAFF.

Many counts were recorded for this clonotype. The V and J genes are TRBV29-1 and TRBJ2-1; 10 bases are shared with TRBD2. V trimming: 3 bases; J trimming: 7 bases; junction bases outside the gene matches: 9. There are 15 residues in the CDR3. Germline V gene data show CDR1 as SQVTM and CDR2 as ANQGSEA. CDR3 coding DNA: TGCAGCGTTGAGTGGGCTAGCGGGAGTATTAATGAGCAGTTCTTC. It translates to CSVEWASGSINEQFF.

This clonotype was detected only a few times. This may come from a read error, since a much larger clone is one base off. Since no conserved phenylalanine or tryptophan closes the CDR3, a read error is the likely cause. The chain joins TRBV6-5 to TRBJ1-1; D not certain. V lost 4 bases to trimming and J lost 4 bases, with 4 bases between them. This CDR3 has 11 amino acids. Germline-derived CDR1 and CDR2 are MNHEY and SVGAGI. As DNA, the CDR3 is TGTGCCAGCAGTTGGGGCACTGAAGCTTTCCTT. Translation: CASSWGTEAFL.

This clonotype has only a few counts. A single base separates this from a much larger clone, so it may be a read error. The chain couples TRBV2 to TRBJ2-1; D may be TRBD2 (5 bases). This CDR3 is 15 amino acids long. CDR1 SNHLY and CDR2 FYNNEI come from the germline V gene. In nucleotides, the CDR3 is TGTGCCAGCAGCCCCACTAGTACCCACCGAAATGAGCAGTCCTTC. Translating it yields CASSPTSTHRNEQSF.

At least ten counts were recorded for this clonotype. This chain uses TRBV29-1 with TRBJ1-1; D is possibly TRBD1 (5 bases). CDR1 is SQVTM and CDR2 is ANQGSEA in the germline V gene. With 1 base removed from V and 7 bases from J, the gap between germline ends came to 13 bases. There are 13 residues in the CDR3. CDR3 amino acids: CSVEVAPGFEAFF. DNA of the CDR3: TGCAGCGTTGAAGTGGCGCCAGGGTTTGAAGCTTTCTTT. Based on the CDR3 plus reference TRBV29-1 and TRBJ1-1, the full variable domain is SAVISQKPSRDICQRGTSLTIQCQVDSQVTMMFWYRQQPGQSLTLIATANQGSEATYESGFVIDKFPISRPNLTFSTLTVSNMSPEDSSIYLCSVEVAPGFEAFFGQGTRLTVV.

This clonotype was recorded at least ten times. This chain connects TRBV29-1 to TRBJ2-7, with TRBD1 matching over 7 bases. Germline CDR1 SQVTM, CDR2 ANQGSEA. After removal of 5 bases from V and 1 base from J, the junction contained 8 bases not matched to a gene. The CDR3 extends over 14 amino acids. CDR3 DNA: TGCAGCGTTCGAGACAGGGCGCTTTCCTACGAGCAGTACTTC. It yields the protein CSVRDRALSYEQYF.

There are many counts of this clonotype. The rearrangement joins TRBV9 to TRBJ1-6; no definite D call. CDR1 is SGDLS and CDR2 is YYNGEE in the germline V gene. The CDR3 length is 13 residues. V lost 0 bases to trimming and J lost 10 bases, with 8 bases between them. CDR3 in amino acids: CASSVGGRSPLHF. DNA of the CDR3: TGTGCCAGCAGCGTAGGTGGGCGGTCACCCCTCCACTTT.

This clonotype was found a few times. A read error may explain this, as a much larger clone is one base away. The chain couples TRBV6-2 or TRBV6-3 to TRBJ2-7, with D perhaps matching TRBD1 or TRBD2 (5 bases each). The V gene's germline CDR1 is MNHEY and CDR2 SVGEGT. The CDR3 has 16 residues. The CDR3 protein is CASRPPPGRSSDEQYF. The CDR3 nucleotides are TGTGCCAGCAGACCCCCACCGGGACGAAGCTCCGACGAGCAGTACTTC.

V gene TRBV5-1 combines with J gene TRBJ2-1, with TRBD2 matching 8 bases. Looked up from germline, CDR1 is SGHRS and CDR2 is YFSETQ. J gave up 0 bases and V 1 base, and 6 bases lay outside the gene matches. The CDR3 has 17 amino acids. This chain's CDR3 is CASSLWFGTSSYNEQFF. In DNA form, the CDR3 reads TGCGCCAGCAGCTTGTGGTTCGGGACTAGCTCCTACAATGAGCAGTTCTTC. Looking up the rest from reference TRBV5-1 and TRBJ2-1 gives the full variable domain: KAGVTQTPRYLIKTRGQQVTLSCSPISGHRSVSWYQQTPGQGLQFLFEYFSETQRNKGNFPGRFSGRQFSNSRSEMNVSTLELGDSALYLCASSLWFGTSSYNEQFFGPGTRLTVL.

This clonotype showed up many times. This chain connects TRBV10-3 to TRBJ2-7, with 9 bases lining up with TRBD1. The V gene's germline CDR1 is ENHRY and CDR2 SYGVKD. The CDR3 has 14 residues. The J segment lost 1 base and the V segment lost 4 bases, leaving 2 bases of the junction unmatched. The CDR3 nucleotides are TGTGCCATCAGTGGCGGACAGGGGTCCTACGAGCAGTACTTC. Translation gives CAISGGQGSYEQYF.

This clonotype was detected ten times or more. The V gene is TRBV7-6, the J gene TRBJ2-5; D call uncertain. This CDR3 contains 12 residues. V lost 4 bases to trimming and J lost 4 bases, with 7 bases between them. Germline CDR1 SGHVS, CDR2 FNYEAQ. The DNA for the CDR3 is TGTGCCAGCAGCTCGACACGAGAGACCCAGTACTTC. Translation: CASSSTRETQYF.

This clonotype was seen at least ten times. The chain has TRBV7-9 and TRBJ2-5; D may be TRBD2 (5 bases). The CDR3 covers 13 residues. Trimming pared 6 bases from V and 5 bases from J, leaving 13 bases between. Germline V gene lookup returns CDR1 SEHNR and CDR2 FQNEAQ (reference sequence). The CDR3 DNA is TGTGCCAGCAGTCTGATAGGGAGTGAGACCCAGTACTTC. Protein product: CASSLIGSETQYF.

This clonotype was recorded at least ten times. The rearrangement uses TRBV20-1 and TRBJ2-7; 10 bases match TRBD1. CDR3 length: 12 residues. V shed 5 bases, J shed 3 bases, and the junction held 1 base outside the gene matches. CDR1 is DFQATT and CDR2 is SNEGSKA in the germline V gene (reference sequence). The CDR3 bases are TGCAGTGCTGGGACAGGGGACTACGAGCAGTACTTC. The encoded protein is CSAGTGDYEQYF.